Presented here are 26 T cell receptor beta chains from one specimen sequenced in a study of T cells in Graves' hyperthyroidism and ophthalmopathy. It was RNA transcripts that yielded the amplified TCR beta CDR3 regions. The HTBI primer set drove a first-round RT-PCR of the TCR CDR3. TCRdb re-derived calls from the multiplex PCR reads in MiXCR, one entry per CDR3 protein. The sample has 550,000 to 650,000 distinct CDR3 sequences, 14% seen once. Material for sequencing was blood. These receptors came from a woman aged 35 to 49 with Graves' hyperthyroidism.

In its sample, this clonotype was seen many times. J is TRBJ2-3 and V is TRBV7-2, with unresolved D. Trimming removed 2 bases from V and 2 bases from J, with 8 bases in between. Germline-derived CDR1 and CDR2 are SGHTA and FQGNSA. The CDR3 runs 14 residues. The chain's CDR3 is CASSLLGNTDTQYF. The CDR3 DNA reads as TGTGCCAGCAGCTTATTAGGGAACACAGATACGCAGTATTTT.

This clonotype was picked up many times. This chain connects TRBV2 to TRBJ2-3, with D possibly TRBD2 on 5 matching bases. CDR1 and CDR2 (germline): SNHLY, FYNNEI. This CDR3 contains 14 residues. V lost 7 bases and J lost 0, with 11 bases in between. The CDR3 spells CASKKAESTDTQYF. CDR3 coding DNA: TGTGCCAGCAAGAAAGCGGAGAGCACAGATACGCAGTATTTT.

The J gene is TRBJ2-1, the V gene TRBV27; D possibly corresponds to TRBD1 (6 bases). This CDR3 is 16 amino acids long. V was trimmed by 2 bases and J by 2 bases, leaving 13 bases between them. CDR1 and CDR2 from the germline V gene are MNHEY and SMNVEV (reference sequence). CDR3 loop: CASSLGARGTYNEQFF. CDR3 nucleotides: TGTGCCAGCAGTTTAGGCGCCAGGGGCACCTACAATGAGCAGTTCTTC.

The chain links TRBV7-9 to TRBJ2-5; D might be TRBD1 (5 bases). The V and J ends lost 5 bases and 4 bases respectively, with 14 bases between them. Germline V gene lookup returns CDR1 SEHNR and CDR2 FQNEAQ (reference sequence). The length of the CDR3 is 14 residues. CDR3 DNA sequence: TGTGCCAGCAGCCCCCGGAGTGGGGCAGAGACCCAGTACTTC. It is translated as CASSPRSGAETQYF. The full variable domain, rest sourced from reference TRBV7-9 and TRBJ2-5, is DTGVSQNPRHKITKRGQNVTFRCDPISEHNRLYWYRQTLGQGPEFLTYFQNEAQLEKSRLLSDRFSAERPKGSFSTLEIQRTEQGDSAMYLCASSPRSGAETQYFGPGTRLLVL.

This clonotype was seen at least ten times. The genes are TRBV15 and TRBJ1-4, with 8 bases matching TRBD1. There are 15 residues in the CDR3. Trimming took 1 base from V and 8 from J; bases not matched to a gene: 6. The germline CDR1 and CDR2 sequences are LNHNV and YYDKDF (reference sequence). The CDR3 protein is CATSRVGQEGEKLFF. CDR3 in DNA: TGTGCCACCAGCAGAGTGGGACAGGAAGGAGAAAAACTGTTTTTT.

The CDR3 loop is CASSVGDGKGGSYNEQFF. In DNA, the CDR3 is TGTGCCAGCAGCGTAGGAGACGGGAAGGGGGGCTCCTACAATGAGCAGTTCTTC. V is TRBV9 and J is TRBJ2-1, with D perhaps assigned TRBD1 or TRBD2 (6 bases each). Trimming removed 0 bases at V and 0 bases at J, with 16 bases between. This CDR3 is built from 18 residues. Germline assignment: CDR1 SGDLS and CDR2 YYNGEE.

The rearrangement links TRBV19 to TRBJ1-5; possibly TRBD1 for D (6 bases). This CDR3 region has 15 residues. Looked up from germline, CDR1 is LNHDA and CDR2 is SQIVND (reference sequence). Trimming left V 7 bases short and J 2 bases short, with 15 bases between. This chain's CDR3 is CASNPQGGGNQPQHF. CDR3 sequence (DNA): TGTGCCAGTAACCCACAGGGTGGAGGCAATCAGCCCCAGCATTTT.

This clonotype was counted only a few times. V gene TRBV12-3 or TRBV12-4 combines with J gene TRBJ2-5; D may be TRBD2 (5 bases). The length of the CDR3 is 13 residues. The V gene lost 6 bases and the J gene lost 2 bases, with 10 bases spanning the gap. The CDR3, as DNA: TGTGCCAGCAGCTACGGGGATCAAGAGACCCAGTACTTC. Protein: CASSYGDQETQYF.

Note on this clonotype: One base away lies a much larger clone, so this may be a sequencing read error. The chain carries TRBV5-1 and TRBJ1-1, with 7 nucleotides matching TRBD1. CDR1 is SGHRS and CDR2 is YFSETQ in the germline V gene. The CDR3 runs to 16 residues. The CDR3 DNA sequence: TGCGCCAGCAGCTGGATGACAGGGCAAAAGAACACTGAAGCTCTCTTT. It encodes CASSWMTGQKNTEALF.

This clonotype was seen repeatedly, ten times or more. V gene TRBV6-2 or TRBV6-3 combines with J gene TRBJ2-1; 10 bases line up with TRBD1. The CDR3 is 16 amino acids. V lost 2 bases, J lost 2 bases, and 3 bases stayed unmatched. Germline V gene data show CDR1 as MNHEY and CDR2 as SVGEGT. CDR3 in amino acids: CASSYQTGGAYNEQFF. As DNA, the CDR3 is TGTGCCAGCAGTTACCAGACAGGGGGCGCCTACAATGAGCAGTTCTTC.

CDR3 region: CASSRDSSYNSPLHF. CDR3 coding DNA: TGTGCCAGCAGCCGGGACAGCAGCTATAATTCACCCCTCCACTTT. This chain connects TRBV7-9 to TRBJ1-6; 7 positions match TRBD1. This CDR3 spans 15 amino acids. V lost 5 bases and J lost 3; bases outside the gene matches: 4. From germline, CDR1 is SEHNR and CDR2 FQNEAQ (reference sequence).

This clonotype was detected many times. The chain employs TRBV6-2 or TRBV6-3 and TRBJ2-7; a possible D gene is TRBD1 (5 bases). Germline V CDR1 and CDR2: MNHEY, SVGEGT. The CDR3 runs to 15 residues. V lost 5 bases and J lost 2, with 16 bases in between. CDR3 DNA: TGTGCCAGCAGTACCCCTTCTAGGACAACCTACGAGCAGTACTTC. Translated, it gives CASSTPSRTTYEQYF.

This clonotype was observed at least ten times. CDR3 sequence (DNA): TGCAGTGCTAGAGAAGGACCAGATACGCAGTATTTT. Translated, it gives CSAREGPDTQYF. V usage is TRBV20-1 and J usage is TRBJ2-3, with unresolved D. Germline V gene lookup returns CDR1 DFQATT and CDR2 SNEGSKA (reference sequence). The ends were cut back, 0 bases at V and 4 bases at J, with 5 bases in the middle. The CDR3 consists of 12 residues.

This clonotype has ten or more counts. The chain couples TRBV27 to TRBJ2-5, with 10 bases identical to TRBD2. Trimming removed 9 bases from V and 4 bases from J; junction bases left unmatched: 20. This CDR3 is 18 amino acids long. Germline CDR1 is MNHEY and CDR2 is SMNVEV (reference sequence). CDR3 in amino acids: CASQTSGSLTRPLETQYF. The CDR3 bases are TGTGCCAGTCAGACTAGCGGGTCTCTCACACGGCCCTTAGAGACCCAGTACTTC.

This clonotype was found many times. V gene TRBV11-2 combines with J gene TRBJ2-1, with D perhaps matching TRBD2 (6 bases). This CDR3 region has 14 residues. The V end was cut by 1 base, the J end by 6 bases, with 10 bases between. Germline CDR1 and CDR2: SGHAT and FQNNGV. The DNA of the CDR3 is TGTGCCAGCAGCTTAGGACTAGTACCCAATGAGCAGTTCTTC. Translation: CASSLGLVPNEQFF.

This clonotype was detected a few times. The gene calls are TRBV5-1 and TRBJ1-2; 8 nucleotides line up with TRBD1. Germline-derived CDR1 and CDR2 are SGHRS and YFSETQ. CDR3 length: 15 residues. V lost 0 bases to trimming and J lost 6 bases; unmatched junction nucleotides: 7. The CDR3 reads CASSLVAGGYDGYTF. CDR3 in DNA: TGCGCCAGCAGCTTGGTCGCAGGGGGCTACGATGGCTACACCTTC.

Only a few counts were recorded for this clonotype. This sequence joins TRBV10-2 and TRBJ2-6; D possibly corresponds to TRBD2 (5 bases). This CDR3 contains 16 residues. Germline lookup yields CDR1 WSHSY and CDR2 SAAADI. The germline V and J ends were trimmed by 4 bases and 2 bases, with 12 bases remaining between them. CDR3 protein: CASSGEYPTGANVLTF. The CDR3 nucleotides are TGCGCCAGCAGTGGGGAGTATCCTACTGGGGCCAACGTCCTGACTTTC.

This chain joins TRBV10-3 and TRBJ1-1; D unclear. Looked up from germline, CDR1 is ENHRY and CDR2 is SYGVKD. The germline V and J ends were trimmed by 6 bases and 0 bases, with 11 bases remaining between them. The length of the CDR3 is 14 residues. The CDR3 loop is CAIRNGVMNTEAFF. DNA of the CDR3: TGTGCCATCAGGAACGGGGTTATGAACACTGAAGCTTTCTTT.

Many counts were recorded for this clonotype. This chain uses TRBV28 with TRBJ2-7; no clear D gene. The CDR3 is 12 residues long. Trimming took off 5 bases at V and 3 bases at J, with 8 bases between the two ends. The V gene's germline CDR1 is MDHEN and CDR2 SYDVKM. The CDR3 spells CASSAFNYEQYF. The CDR3 DNA reads as TGTGCCAGCAGTGCATTTAACTACGAGCAGTACTTC.

This clonotype was picked up many times. The V call is TRBV5-1, the J call TRBJ2-3, with 11 bases fitting TRBD2. This CDR3 has 17 amino acids. J gave up 5 bases and V 3 bases, and 11 bases lay outside the gene matches. Looked up from germline, CDR1 is SGHRS and CDR2 is YFSETQ. CDR3 sequence: CASSSGLLAGEIDTQYF. CDR3 nucleotides: TGCGCCAGCAGCTCGGGCCTACTAGCGGGAGAAATAGATACGCAGTATTTT. The whole variable domain, filled in from reference TRBV5-1 and TRBJ2-3, reads KAGVTQTPRYLIKTRGQQVTLSCSPISGHRSVSWYQQTPGQGLQFLFEYFSETQRNKGNFPGRFSGRQFSNSRSEMNVSTLELGDSALYLCASSSGLLAGEIDTQYFGPGTRLTVL.

This chain connects TRBV29-1 to TRBJ1-1; 8 bases map to TRBD1. This CDR3 contains 17 residues. Germline V lookup: CDR1 SQVTM, CDR2 ANQGSEA. J lost 0 bases, V lost 6 bases, and 15 bases had no gene match. This CDR3 reads CSVQYRGGGFMNTEAFF. CDR3 sequence (DNA): TGCAGCGTACAGTACAGGGGGGGGGGCTTTATGAACACTGAAGCTTTCTTT.

This clonotype was seen more than once but under ten times. This chain connects TRBV29-1 to TRBJ2-5; D call uncertain. Trimming left V 6 bases short and J 5 bases short, with 7 bases between. Per the germline V gene, CDR1 is SQVTM and CDR2 is ANQGSEA. The CDR3 totals 10 residues. This CDR3 is CSVWYETQYF. For the CDR3, the DNA is TGCAGCGTCTGGTATGAGACCCAGTACTTC. The full variable domain, completed using reference TRBV29-1 and TRBJ2-5, is SAVISQKPSRDICQRGTSLTIQCQVDSQVTMMFWYRQQPGQSLTLIATANQGSEATYESGFVIDKFPISRPNLTFSTLTVSNMSPEDSSIYLCSVWYETQYFGPGTRLLVL.

This clonotype has only a few counts. The J gene is TRBJ2-1, the V gene TRBV18; possibly TRBD1 for D (6 bases). The ends were cut back, 1 base at V and 4 bases at J, with 11 bases in the middle. Germline V CDR1 and CDR2: KGHSH, LQKENI. The CDR3 has 15 residues. The CDR3 spells CASSPRGGTYNEQFF. The CDR3 region has the DNA TGTGCCAGCTCACCACGAGGGGGAACGTACAATGAGCAGTTCTTC.

The chain couples TRBV20-1 to TRBJ2-3; 9 nucleotides agree with TRBD2. The V and J ends lost 7 bases and 0 bases, in that order; junction bases with no gene match: 2. The CDR3 sequence is 13 residues long. CDR1 DFQATT and CDR2 SNEGSKA come from the germline V gene (reference sequence). CDR3 loop: CSGREGSTDTQYF. The CDR3 DNA sequence: TGCAGTGGGCGGGAGGGAAGCACAGATACGCAGTATTTT.

In its sample, this clonotype was seen many times. The chain employs TRBV3-1 and TRBJ2-5; TRBD2 is a possible D gene (5 bases). CDR3 length: 15 amino acids. Germline assignment: CDR1 LGHDT and CDR2 YNNKEL (reference sequence). V lost 0 bases, J lost 2 bases, and 10 bases lay in between. The CDR3 DNA is TGTGCCAGCAGCCAAGACAGCGGTGGGCAAGAGACCCAGTACTTC. Translating it yields CASSQDSGGQETQYF.

Only a few counts were recorded for this clonotype. This sequence joins TRBV12-3 or TRBV12-4 and TRBJ2-2; 10 bases map to TRBD2. With V trimmed by 5 bases and J by 1 base, 4 bases remained unmatched. This CDR3 has 16 amino acids. The CDR3 DNA reads as TGTGCCAGCAGTGGGACTAGCGAAGAGAACACCGGGGAGCTGTTTTTT. It yields the protein CASSGTSEENTGELFF.